Following are 14 T cell receptor beta chains from one sample sequenced in a study of cytomegalovirus exposure and HLA in healthy donors. Primers: 60 Vbeta forward and 13 Jbeta reverse. The protocol was immunoSEQ multiplex PCR, while the TCRdb copy is restricted to in-frame clones and leaves out a portion. The sample lists more than 80,000 clones, approximately 76% seen once, with roughly 19% in the top ten. Sequenced input: PBMCs. The receptors were gathered from a woman aged 55-69 years in good health and CMV-seropositive.

This rearrangement joins TRBV5-6 to TRBJ1-1; a possible D gene is TRBD1 (5 bases). Per the germline V gene, CDR1 is SGHDT and CDR2 is YYEEEE. The ends were cut back, 2 bases at V and 1 base at J, with 6 bases in the middle. The CDR3 loop spans 13 amino acids. CDR3 sequence: CASSFTGNTEAFF. As DNA, the CDR3 is TGTGCCAGCAGCTTTACAGGGAACACTGAAGCTTTCTTT.

This clone was recorded a few times. The chain carries TRBV5-4 and TRBJ1-1; D may be TRBD1 (6 bases). Trimming pared 0 bases from V and 0 bases from J, leaving 15 bases between. This CDR3 is built from 17 residues. The germline V gene has CDR1 SGHNT and CDR2 YYREEE (reference sequence). The DNA for the CDR3 is TGTGCCAGCAGCTTGGATGCCTTGACAGGCATGAACACTGAAGCTTTCTTT. Amino acid sequence: CASSLDALTGMNTEAFF.

The rearrangement joins TRBV15 to TRBJ1-5, with a possible D match to TRBD1 (5 bases). The CDR3 is 17 residues long. CDR1 is LNHNV, CDR2 YYDKDF, per germline (reference sequence). V dropped 1 base and J dropped 0 bases, with 13 bases sitting between them. CDR3 protein: CATSRVWMTDSNQPQHF. DNA of the CDR3: TGTGCCACCAGCAGAGTGTGGATGACAGATAGCAATCAGCCCCAGCATTTT.

This clone occurred a few times. The genes are TRBV11-3 and TRBJ2-1, with TRBD1 matching 8 bases. The CDR3 runs to 16 residues. Losses at the gene ends were 5 bases for V and 6 bases for J; bases not matched to a gene: 12. Per germline, CDR1 SGHNT and CDR2 YENEEA. This chain's CDR3 is CASSGVGQVDGNEQFF. The CDR3 DNA is TGTGCCAGCAGCGGAGTGGGACAGGTCGACGGCAATGAGCAGTTCTTC.

The V call is TRBV28, the J call TRBJ2-5; D is unresolved. V dropped 9 bases and J dropped 4 bases, with 15 bases sitting between them. The CDR3 sequence is 13 residues long. The germline V gene has CDR1 MDHEN and CDR2 SYDVKM. Here the CDR3 DNA reads TGTGCCAGTCGACGCGGCGGATCAGAGACCCAGTACTTC. Its translation is CASRRGGSETQYF.

The chain has TRBV13 and TRBJ2-2; 9 nucleotides line up with TRBD1. Germline trimming cut 2 bases from V and 7 bases from J; bases unmatched to any gene: 5. The germline V gene encodes CDR1 PRHDT and CDR2 FYEKMQ (reference sequence). This CDR3 is 15 amino acids long. The CDR3 here is CASSLSGQGFGELFF. CDR3 DNA sequence: TGTGCCAGCAGCTTATCGGGACAGGGCTTCGGGGAGCTGTTTTTT.

The chain carries TRBV7-9 and TRBJ2-2; D is perhaps TRBD1 (6 bases). Trimming cost V 3 bases and J 5 bases, with 13 bases left between them. Germline CDR1 is SEHNR and CDR2 is FQNEAQ (reference sequence). The CDR3 runs to 15 residues. The CDR3 region has the DNA TGTGCCAGCAGCTTGGGGGCAATAGGGACCGGGGAGCTGTTTTTT. Encoded protein: CASSLGAIGTGELFF.

V and J are TRBV19 and TRBJ1-6; no clear D gene. The germline V and J ends were trimmed by 8 bases and 4 bases, with 9 bases remaining between them. CDR1 is LNHDA and CDR2 is SQIVND in the germline V gene (reference sequence). The CDR3 runs 13 residues. This CDR3 is CASLNGYNSPLHF. For the CDR3, the DNA is TGTGCCAGTTTGAACGGTTATAATTCACCCCTCCACTTT.

This clone came up a few times. The CDR3 loop is CASSPAGYSNQPQHF. The CDR3 nucleotides are TGTGCCAGCTCACCGGCGGGTTATAGCAATCAGCCCCAGCATTTT. V usage is TRBV18 and J usage is TRBJ1-5; D not resolved. Germline V lookup: CDR1 KGHSH, CDR2 LQKENI. Trimming removed 3 bases at V and 0 bases at J, with 9 bases between. This CDR3 region has 15 residues.

The chain joins TRBV25-1 to TRBJ1-2, with a tentative D call TRBD1 (5 bases). CDR1 and CDR2 from the germline V gene are MGHDK and SYGVNS. The CDR3 sequence is 13 residues long. Between the trimmed V and J ends, which lost 3 bases and 8 bases, there was a span of 13 bases. This chain's CDR3 is CASSDRALGGYTF. CDR3 nucleotides: TGTGCCAGCAGTGACAGGGCGTTAGGCGGCTACACCTTC.

The chain uses TRBV5-4 and TRBJ2-7; D gene uncertain. From germline, CDR1 is SGHNT and CDR2 YYREEE (reference sequence). This CDR3 has 15 amino acids. Trimming took 4 bases from V and 0 from J, leaving 14 bases between them. CDR3 nucleotide sequence: TGTGCCAGCAGCCCACCCCTAGGTAGCTCCTACGAGCAGTACTTC. Translating gives CASSPPLGSSYEQYF.

In DNA, the CDR3 is TGTGCCAGCAGCTTACAGGCTTCGCTCTACAATGAGCAGTTCTTC. As protein: CASSLQASLYNEQFF. This sequence joins TRBV11-2 and TRBJ2-1, with D unclear. The germline V and J ends were trimmed by 2 bases and 3 bases, with 11 bases remaining between them. Germline CDR1 and CDR2: SGHAT and FQNNGV. This CDR3 comprises 15 residues.

Regarding this clone: One end of the junction does not line up with germline, which may come from a read error. V is TRBV7-6 and J is TRBJ2-1; 7 bases are a match to TRBD2. Per the germline V gene, CDR1 is SGHVS and CDR2 is FNYEAQ. The CDR3 loop spans 16 amino acids. The CDR3 DNA reads as TGTGCCAGCAGCCTAGCGGCTAGTGGCTCCTACAATGAGCAGTTCTTC. Its translation: CASSLAASGSYNEQFF.

This rearrangement joins TRBV6-5 to TRBJ2-7; a weak D match, TRBD1 (6 bases). In germline, CDR1 is MNHEY, CDR2 SVGAGI. The germline V and J ends were trimmed by 6 bases and 6 bases, with 21 bases remaining between them. The CDR3 sequence is 15 residues long. CDR3 coding DNA: TGTGCCAGCAGCCGAAAATGGGACATAGGGGGCGAGCAGTACTTC. It is translated as CASSRKWDIGGEQYF.